The next 2 T cell receptor beta chains were all read from a single sample in a study of radiation and T cells in renal cell carcinoma. Time point defined: baseline pretreatment blood. This sample's treatment: 15 Gy SBRT to primary tumor, nephrectomy 4 weeks later. Generated by immunoSEQ multiplex PCR, the TCRdb table keeps only in-frame clones and is missing some. The table has approximately 140,000 clones, 88% seen once. The sequenced sample was blood, obtained from a patient whose treatment included radiotherapy and nephrectomy. The origin of the receptors is a woman aged 70 to 79 with renal cell carcinoma.

The rearrangement joins TRBV21-1 to TRBJ2-2. TRBV21-1 constitutes a pseudogene. The CDR3 contains 16 residues. DNA for the CDR3: TGTGCCAGCAGCAAAGGGCATAAAGGGAACACCGGGGAGCTGTTTTTT. Its protein is CASSKGHKGNTGELFF.

This chain uses TRBV9 with TRBJ2-2; 10 bases are a match to TRBD1. This CDR3 comprises 16 residues. Germline CDR1 and CDR2: SGDLS and YYNGEE. Trimming at V came to 4 bases and at J to 0 bases, leaving 3 bases not matched to a gene. DNA of the CDR3: TGTGCCAGCAGCCTCGGACAGGGGGCGAACACCGGGGAGCTGTTTTTT. It encodes CASSLGQGANTGELFF.